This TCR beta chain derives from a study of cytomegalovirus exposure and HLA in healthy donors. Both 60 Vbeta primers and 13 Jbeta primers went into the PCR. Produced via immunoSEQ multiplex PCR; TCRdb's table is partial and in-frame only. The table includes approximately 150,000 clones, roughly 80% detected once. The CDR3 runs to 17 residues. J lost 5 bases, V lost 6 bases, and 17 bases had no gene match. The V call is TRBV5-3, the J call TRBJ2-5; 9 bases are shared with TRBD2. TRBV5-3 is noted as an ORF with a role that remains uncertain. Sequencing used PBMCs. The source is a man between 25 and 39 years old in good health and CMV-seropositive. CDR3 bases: TGTGCCAGAAAGTATTCAAACCGGGCTAGCGGGGAGGAGACCCAGTACTTC. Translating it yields CARKYSNRASGEETQYF.